The 8 T cell receptor beta chains given below trace back to one sample, sequenced in a study of type 1 regulatory T cells. The antigens for these receptors are not known. TCRdb reprocessed the reads with MiXCR, giving one entry per CDR3 protein. The sample includes more than 50,000 distinct CDR3 sequences, over 50% seen only once; the top ten take approximately 2%. Input material: cultured non-Tr1 T cells, either the whole culture or a sorted T cell fraction (not recorded which). Every receptor here comes from a human donor in good health.

This sequence joins TRBV2 and TRBJ1-5, with TRBD1 as a possible D gene (5 bases). The germline gives CDR1 SNHLY, CDR2 FYNNEI. V dropped 5 bases and J dropped 6 bases, with 17 bases sitting between them. The length of the CDR3 is 15 residues. The CDR3 DNA reads TGTGCCAGCAGTTCTCTCGGGCAGGGCGGTCAGCCCCAGCATTTT. It is translated as CASSSLGQGGQPQHF.

The chain has TRBV14 and TRBJ2-2, with D possibly being TRBD1 (6 bases). V gave up 2 bases and J gave up 7 bases, with 14 bases separating them. Germline lookup yields CDR1 SGHDN and CDR2 FVKESK. The CDR3 is 15 residues long. The CDR3 region is CASSQPTGAGGELFF. The CDR3 bases are TGTGCCAGCAGCCAACCGACAGGCGCTGGCGGGGAGCTGTTTTTT.

This clonotype was seen only a few times. The chain combines TRBV20-1 with TRBJ2-3, with D possibly matching TRBD2 (6 bases). CDR1 and CDR2 from the germline V gene are DFQATT and SNEGSKA (reference sequence). Trimming took off 3 bases at V and 6 bases at J, with 22 bases between the two ends. The CDR3 totals 16 residues. The CDR3 DNA reads TGCAGTGCTAGGGGGCCTAGCGCCCCTACCGGGGATACGCAGTATTTT. Translation: CSARGPSAPTGDTQYF.

This clonotype was counted only a few times. DNA of the CDR3: TGCGCCAGCAGCTTGGATGACACCCTCGGAAACACCATATATTTT. Its protein is CASSLDDTLGNTIYF. V is TRBV5-1 and J is TRBJ1-3, with no clear D. V dropped 0 bases and J dropped 4 bases, with 11 bases sitting between them. The CDR3 is 15 residues long. CDR1 is SGHRS, CDR2 YFSETQ, per germline.

V usage is TRBV20-1 and J usage is TRBJ2-7, with a weak D call TRBD2 (6 bases). V was cut by 5 bases and J by 3 bases, with 14 bases left in between. CDR3 length: 13 residues. Germline CDR1 reads DFQATT; CDR2 reads SNEGSKA (reference sequence). The CDR3 DNA is TGCAGTGCTCCGGGACTCCGCTACTACGAGCAGTACTTC. Its protein product is CSAPGLRYYEQYF.

The chain combines TRBV2 with TRBJ2-5; the match to TRBD2 covers 7 bases. Germline V CDR1 and CDR2: SNHLY, FYNNEI. The CDR3 extends over 14 amino acids. V shed 6 bases, J shed 2 bases, and the junction held 6 bases outside the gene matches. The CDR3, as DNA: TGTGCCAGCAGCCAACTAGCGAGGCAAGAGACCCAGTACTTC. This sequence encodes CASSQLARQETQYF.

This sequence joins TRBV7-9 and TRBJ2-1; D is ambiguous. This CDR3 has 13 amino acids. Germline CDR1 reads SEHNR; CDR2 reads FQNEAQ (reference sequence). With 1 base removed from V and 5 bases from J, the gap between germline ends came to 6 bases. The CDR3 sequence: CASSLGSNNEQFF. The CDR3 DNA reads TGTGCCAGCAGCTTAGGGTCGAACAATGAGCAGTTCTTC.

This clonotype has only a few counts. V usage is TRBV28 and J usage is TRBJ1-1, with 8 bases fitting TRBD1. This CDR3 is 15 amino acids long. From germline, CDR1 is MDHEN and CDR2 SYDVKM. Trimming cost V 6 bases and J 4 bases; bases outside gene matches: 10. CDR3 nucleotides: TGTGCCAGCAGCTCGACAGGGGAGAGTAGCACTGAAGCTTTCTTT. This translates into CASSSTGESSTEAFF.